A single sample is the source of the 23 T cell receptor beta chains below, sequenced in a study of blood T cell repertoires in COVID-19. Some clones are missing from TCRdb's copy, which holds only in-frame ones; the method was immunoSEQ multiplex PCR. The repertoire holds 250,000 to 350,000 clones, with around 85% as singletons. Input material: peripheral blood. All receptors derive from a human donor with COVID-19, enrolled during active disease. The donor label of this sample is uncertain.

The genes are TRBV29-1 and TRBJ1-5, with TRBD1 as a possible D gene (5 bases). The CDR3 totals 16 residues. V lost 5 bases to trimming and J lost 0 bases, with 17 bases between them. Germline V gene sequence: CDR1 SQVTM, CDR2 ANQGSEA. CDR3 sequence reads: CSVTIAGVNSNQPQHF. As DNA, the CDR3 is TGCAGCGTTACAATCGCGGGGGTTAATAGCAATCAGCCCCAGCATTTT.

The CDR3 reads CASNYRVNSPLHF. In DNA form, the CDR3 reads TGTGCCAGTAACTACAGGGTCAATTCACCCCTCCACTTT. J is TRBJ1-6 and V is TRBV19, with D possibly being TRBD1 (6 bases). Germline CDR1 reads LNHDA; CDR2 reads SQIVND (reference sequence). This CDR3 has 13 amino acids. V lost 7 bases to trimming and J lost 7 bases, with 11 bases between them.

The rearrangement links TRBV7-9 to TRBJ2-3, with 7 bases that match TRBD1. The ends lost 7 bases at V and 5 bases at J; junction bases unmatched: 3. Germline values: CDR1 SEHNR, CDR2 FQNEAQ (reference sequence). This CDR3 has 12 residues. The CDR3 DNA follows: TGTGCCAGCATAAACAGGGGAGATACGCAGTATTTT. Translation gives CASINRGDTQYF.

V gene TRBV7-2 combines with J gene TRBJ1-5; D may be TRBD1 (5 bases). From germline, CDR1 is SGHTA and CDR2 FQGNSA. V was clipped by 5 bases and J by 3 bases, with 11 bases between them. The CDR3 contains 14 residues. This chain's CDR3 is CASSPGLVNQPQHF. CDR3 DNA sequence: TGTGCCAGCAGCCCGGGACTTGTCAATCAGCCCCAGCATTTT.

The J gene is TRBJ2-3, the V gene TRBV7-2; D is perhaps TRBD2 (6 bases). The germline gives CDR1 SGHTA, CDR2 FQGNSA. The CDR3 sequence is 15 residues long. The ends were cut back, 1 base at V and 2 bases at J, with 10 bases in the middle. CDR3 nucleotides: TGTGCCAGCAGCTTAGGAGGCGGGGACACAGATACGCAGTATTTT. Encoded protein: CASSLGGGDTDTQYF.

The CDR3: CATSDAGGQYNEQFF. CDR3 nucleotide sequence: TGTGCCACCAGTGATGCGGGGGGCCAGTATAATGAGCAGTTCTTC. The chain combines TRBV24-1 with TRBJ2-1; 8 bases match TRBD2. The germline V gene encodes CDR1 KGHDR and CDR2 SFDVKD. This CDR3 region has 15 residues. With 3 bases clipped from V and 7 bases from J, the junction kept 7 bases outside the gene matches.

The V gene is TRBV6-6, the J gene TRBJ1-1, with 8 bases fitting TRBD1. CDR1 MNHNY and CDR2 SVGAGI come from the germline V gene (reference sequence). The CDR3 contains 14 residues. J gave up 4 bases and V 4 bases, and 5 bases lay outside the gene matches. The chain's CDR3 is CASSLDREGTEAFF. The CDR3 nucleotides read TGTGCCAGCAGTTTGGACAGGGAGGGCACTGAAGCTTTCTTT.

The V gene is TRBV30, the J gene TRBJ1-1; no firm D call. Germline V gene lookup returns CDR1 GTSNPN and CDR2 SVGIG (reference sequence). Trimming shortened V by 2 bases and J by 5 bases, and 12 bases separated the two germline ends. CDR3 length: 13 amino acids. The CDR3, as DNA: TGTGCCTGGAGTCGGGAAGTGAGGACTGAAGCTTTCTTT. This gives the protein CAWSREVRTEAFF.

For the CDR3, the DNA is TGTGCCATCAGTCAAACAGGGGATGAGGGCTATGGCTACACCTTC. It codes for CAISQTGDEGYGYTF. This sequence joins TRBV10-3 and TRBJ1-2; 7 bases fit TRBD1. Germline assignment: CDR1 ENHRY and CDR2 SYGVKD. The V segment lost 5 bases and the J segment 4 bases; nucleotides outside the gene matches: 10. The CDR3 sequence is 15 residues long.

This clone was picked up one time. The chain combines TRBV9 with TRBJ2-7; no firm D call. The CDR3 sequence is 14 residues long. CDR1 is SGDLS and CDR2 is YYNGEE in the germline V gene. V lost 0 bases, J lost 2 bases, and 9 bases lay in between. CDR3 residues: CASSVEQSPYEQYF. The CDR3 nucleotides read TGTGCCAGCAGCGTAGAACAGTCTCCCTACGAGCAGTACTTC.

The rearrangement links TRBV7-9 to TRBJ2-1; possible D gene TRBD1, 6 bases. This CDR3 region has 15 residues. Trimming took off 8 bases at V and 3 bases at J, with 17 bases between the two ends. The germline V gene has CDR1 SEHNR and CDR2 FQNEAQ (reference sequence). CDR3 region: CASLSDSRIYNEQFF. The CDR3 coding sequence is TGTGCCAGCCTCTCGGACAGTAGAATCTACAATGAGCAGTTCTTC.

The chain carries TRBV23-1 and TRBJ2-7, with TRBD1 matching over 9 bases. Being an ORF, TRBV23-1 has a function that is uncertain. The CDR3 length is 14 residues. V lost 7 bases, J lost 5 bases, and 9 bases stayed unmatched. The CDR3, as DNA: TGCGCCAGCACTACCGGGACAGGGAAACACGAGCAGTACTTC. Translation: CASTTGTGKHEQYF.

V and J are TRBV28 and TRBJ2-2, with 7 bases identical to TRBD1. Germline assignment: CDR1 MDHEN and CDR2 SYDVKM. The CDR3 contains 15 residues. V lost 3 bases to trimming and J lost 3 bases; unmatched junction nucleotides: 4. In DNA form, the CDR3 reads TGTGCCAGCAGTTTGGGGCAGGGGGACACCGGGGAGCTGTTTTTT. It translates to CASSLGQGDTGELFF. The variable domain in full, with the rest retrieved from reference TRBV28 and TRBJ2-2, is DVKVTQSSRYLVKRTGEKVFLECVQDMDHENMFWYRQDPGLGLRLIYFSYDVKMKEKGDIPEGYSVSREKKERFSLILESASTNQTSMYLCASSLGQGDTGELFFGEGSRLTVL.

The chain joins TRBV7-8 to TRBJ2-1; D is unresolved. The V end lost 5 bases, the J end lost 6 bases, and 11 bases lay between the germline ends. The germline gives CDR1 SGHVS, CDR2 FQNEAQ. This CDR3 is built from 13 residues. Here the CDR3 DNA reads TGTGCCAGCAGCGTCAATCGACTCAATGAGCAGTTCTTC. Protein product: CASSVNRLNEQFF.

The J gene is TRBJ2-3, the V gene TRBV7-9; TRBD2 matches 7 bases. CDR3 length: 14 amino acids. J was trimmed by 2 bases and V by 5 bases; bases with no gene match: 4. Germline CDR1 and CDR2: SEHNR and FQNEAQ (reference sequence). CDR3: CASSPGLDTDTQYF. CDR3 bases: TGTGCCAGCAGCCCTGGACTAGACACAGATACGCAGTATTTT.

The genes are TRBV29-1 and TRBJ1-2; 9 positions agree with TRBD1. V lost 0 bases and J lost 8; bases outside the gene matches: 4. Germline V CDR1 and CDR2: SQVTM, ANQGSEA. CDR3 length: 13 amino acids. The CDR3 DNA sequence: TGCAGCGTTGAAGAAGGGACAGGGTTGGGCTACACCTTC. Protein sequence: CSVEEGTGLGYTF.

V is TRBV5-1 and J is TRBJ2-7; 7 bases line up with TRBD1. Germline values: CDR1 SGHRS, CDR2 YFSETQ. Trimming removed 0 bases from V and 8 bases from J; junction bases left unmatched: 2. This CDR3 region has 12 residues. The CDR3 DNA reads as TGCGCCAGCAGCTTGGAGGGGGCGAAGCAGTACTTC. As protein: CASSLEGAKQYF.

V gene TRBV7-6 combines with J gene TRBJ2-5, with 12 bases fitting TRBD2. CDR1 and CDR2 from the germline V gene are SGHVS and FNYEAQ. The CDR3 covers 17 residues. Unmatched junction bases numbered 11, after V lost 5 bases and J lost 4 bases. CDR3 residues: CASSRPTSGSRGETQYF. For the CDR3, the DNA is TGTGCCAGCAGCCGCCCGACTAGCGGGAGTAGGGGAGAGACCCAGTACTTC.

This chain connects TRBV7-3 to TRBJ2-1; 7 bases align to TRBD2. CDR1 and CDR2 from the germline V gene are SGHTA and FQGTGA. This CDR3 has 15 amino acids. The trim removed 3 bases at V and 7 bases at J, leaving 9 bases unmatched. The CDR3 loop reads CASSLGTGLLNEQFF. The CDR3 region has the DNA TGTGCCAGCAGCTTGGGGACGGGACTACTTAATGAGCAGTTCTTC.

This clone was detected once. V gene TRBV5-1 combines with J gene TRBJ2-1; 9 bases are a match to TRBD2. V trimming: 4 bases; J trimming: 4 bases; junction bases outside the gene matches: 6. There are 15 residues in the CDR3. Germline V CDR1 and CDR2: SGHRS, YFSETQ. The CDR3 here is CASSLGLAGYNEQFF. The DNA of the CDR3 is TGCGCCAGCAGCCTAGGGCTAGCGGGGTACAATGAGCAGTTCTTC. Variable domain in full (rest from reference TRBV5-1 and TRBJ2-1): KAGVTQTPRYLIKTRGQQVTLSCSPISGHRSVSWYQQTPGQGLQFLFEYFSETQRNKGNFPGRFSGRQFSNSRSEMNVSTLELGDSALYLCASSLGLAGYNEQFFGPGTRLTVL.

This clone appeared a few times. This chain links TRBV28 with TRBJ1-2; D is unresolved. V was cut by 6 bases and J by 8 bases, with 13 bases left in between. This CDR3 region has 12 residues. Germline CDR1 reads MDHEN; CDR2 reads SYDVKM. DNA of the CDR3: TGTGCCAGCAGACCAGTAAGGGAGGGCTACACCTTC. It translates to CASRPVREGYTF.

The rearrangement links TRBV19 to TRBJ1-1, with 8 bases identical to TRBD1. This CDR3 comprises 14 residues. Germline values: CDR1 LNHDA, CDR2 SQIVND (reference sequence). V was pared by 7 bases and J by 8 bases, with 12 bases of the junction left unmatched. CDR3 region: CASTPGGEGEEAFF. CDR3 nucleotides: TGTGCCAGTACCCCAGGGGGCGAGGGTGAGGAAGCTTTCTTT.

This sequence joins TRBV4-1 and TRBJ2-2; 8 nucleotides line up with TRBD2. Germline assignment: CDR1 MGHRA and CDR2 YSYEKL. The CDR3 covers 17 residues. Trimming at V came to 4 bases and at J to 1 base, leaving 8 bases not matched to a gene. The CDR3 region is CASSLRRLAGNTGELFF. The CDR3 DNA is TGCGCCAGCAGCCTCCGGCGGCTAGCGGGGAACACCGGGGAGCTGTTTTTT.